This TCR beta chain derives from a study of T-cell reconstitution after alpha-beta-depleted transplantation in children (dated by TCRdb to 2015 to 2016). Turning to the overall study: Using TCR repertoire profiling, the study quantitatively followed how T-cell immune reconstitution unfolded in children after TCRalphabeta/CD19-depleted allogeneic hematopoietic cell transplantation.

Libraries were constructed by PCR. Sequencer: Illumina HiSeq 2500. TCR libraries were prepared with molecular barcoding, using unique molecular identifiers to normalize TCRbeta repertoire quantification. In TCRdb, the public reads were trimmed at Q25 with fastp and aligned with MiXCR, with productive beta chains retained. Rows merge per CDR3 protein into single entries with the most common DNA and genes. The sample profile shows approximately 32,000 distinct CDR3 sequences; roughly 6.7% of them were found once. The top ten constitute 27% of the sample. The paper as a whole reports these results and caveats: In some patients, the high TCRbeta diversity seen at day 60 was put down to recipient T cells and intrathymic progenitors that had survived conditioning. The frequencies of hyperexpanded clones fell over the following months, and after one year, T-cell counts and TCRbeta diversity were mostly attributed to newly produced T cells. Apparently early alphabetaT-cell count recovery about two months after transplant reportedly relied on only several hundred rapidly expanded clones derived from non-depleted graft cells.

This clonotype was counted at least ten times. Its antigen is not yet known. No base qualities exist here, and no much larger clone lies one base off it. As encoded in the germline V gene (reference sequence), CDR1 is SEHNR while CDR2 is FQNEAQ. Trimming removed 0 bases from V and 5 bases from J, leaving 13 bases between the germline ends. The CDR3 spans 15 residues, from the cysteine through the phenylalanine. The kept DNA is CDR3 alone, 45 bases in frame from the first base. Interpreted using the paper, the time point label stands for: day 60 (about 2 months) after transplantation. Interpreted using the paper, the treatment or condition label stands for: allogeneic hematopoietic cell transplantation with graft depleted of TCRalphabeta T cells and CD19 B cells. TCRalphabeta/CD19-depleted allogeneic hematopoietic cell grafts were given to the transplant recipients, all of whom were children.

The chain employs TRBV7-9 and TRBJ2-5; TRBD2 is a weak D gene call, 6 bases matching. The specimen was peripheral blood, collected 60 days after TCRalphabeta/CD19-depleted stem cell transplant. This TCR derives from a child younger than two who had a stem cell transplant for acute myeloid leukemia, so the T cells may come from the graft donor. The encoded CDR3 is CASSLAGGSVETQYF. At the DNA level, the sequence is TGTGCCAGCAGCTTAGCGGGGGGATCGGTGGAGACCCAGTACTTC.